Presented here are 27 T cell receptor beta chains from one specimen sequenced in a study of cytomegalovirus exposure and HLA in healthy donors. PCR used 60 Vbeta primers and 13 Jbeta primers. The data were produced by immunoSEQ multiplex PCR, yet TCRdb's version contains in-frame clones alone and is incomplete. The data hold some 150,000 clones, with 50% to 75% observed a single time. The source material was PBMCs. The receptors here all came from a woman aged 30 to 39 in good health and CMV-seropositive.

This clone was seen just once. The rearrangement links TRBV28 to TRBJ1-2, with 10 bases identical to TRBD1. Germline CDR1 and CDR2: MDHEN and SYDVKM. J gave up 4 bases and V 8 bases, and 7 bases lay outside the gene matches. The CDR3 has 14 residues. The CDR3 DNA sequence: TGTGCCAGCGACCAGGACAGGGGGGGCTATGGCTACACCTTC. Translation gives CASDQDRGGYGYTF.

The chain uses TRBV28 and TRBJ1-5; TRBD1 agrees at 9 bases. V shed 3 bases and J 3 bases; nucleotides not matched to a gene: 3. Germline V gene lookup returns CDR1 MDHEN and CDR2 SYDVKM. The CDR3 is 15 amino acids. CDR3 protein: CASSLGQGFNQPQHF. DNA of the CDR3: TGTGCCAGCAGTTTGGGACAGGGCTTCAATCAGCCCCAGCATTTT.

The chain is built from TRBV5-6 and TRBJ1-1; D is unclear. Germline values: CDR1 SGHDT, CDR2 YYEEEE. CDR3 length equals 14 residues. V was trimmed by 1 base and J by 3 bases, leaving 10 bases between them. The CDR3 is CASSLLSGDTEAFF. The CDR3 bases are TGTGCCAGCAGCTTGCTTTCCGGGGACACTGAAGCTTTCTTT.

The DNA of the CDR3 is TGTGCCAGTAGAGCCCCGGCAGGGGCCTCGAACACTGAAGCTTTCTTT. It yields the protein CASRAPAGASNTEAFF. This sequence joins TRBV19 and TRBJ1-1, with D possibly TRBD1 on 6 matching bases. V lost 6 bases and J lost 1, with 18 bases in between. The CDR3 runs to 16 residues. Germline lookup yields CDR1 LNHDA and CDR2 SQIVND (reference sequence).

This clone was counted a few times. The chain recombines TRBV27 with TRBJ2-7, with D unresolved. V dropped 3 bases and J dropped 0 bases, with 6 bases sitting between them. In germline, CDR1 is MNHEY, CDR2 SMNVEV (reference sequence). The CDR3 extends over 13 amino acids. The CDR3 is CASSFRISYEQYF. CDR3 in DNA: TGTGCCAGCAGTTTCAGGATCTCCTACGAGCAGTACTTC.

The chain is built from TRBV30 and TRBJ2-5; D gene ambiguous. V lost 1 base and J lost 4, with 4 bases in between. The germline gives CDR1 GTSNPN, CDR2 SVGIG (reference sequence). This CDR3 comprises 11 residues. The chain's CDR3 is CAWSAGETQYF. CDR3 DNA sequence: TGTGCCTGGAGTGCCGGAGAGACCCAGTACTTC.

V and J are TRBV9 and TRBJ2-5; TRBD2 agrees at 9 bases. Germline V gene lookup returns CDR1 SGDLS and CDR2 YYNGEE. J lost 5 bases, V lost 0 bases, and 8 bases had no gene match. There are 16 residues in the CDR3. The CDR3 loop is CASSVGGAGGWETQYF. DNA for the CDR3: TGTGCCAGCAGCGTAGGAGGGGCGGGGGGGTGGGAGACCCAGTACTTC.

The chain employs TRBV5-5 and TRBJ1-2, with a tentative D call TRBD1 (6 bases). The V and J ends lost 4 bases and 7 bases respectively, with 17 bases between them. Germline CDR1 SGHKS, CDR2 YYEKEE (reference sequence). CDR3 length: 14 amino acids. CDR3 nucleotide sequence: TGTGCCAGCAGCATATTTCAGGGGCATAGTGGCTACACCTTC. This translates into CASSIFQGHSGYTF. The variable domain in full, completed from reference TRBV5-5 and TRBJ1-2, reads DAGVTQSPTHLIKTRGQQVTLRCSPISGHKSVSWYQQVLGQGPQFIFQYYEKEERGRGNFPDRFSARQFPNYSSELNVNALLLGDSALYLCASSIFQGHSGYTFGSGTRLTVV.

The chain uses TRBV2 and TRBJ2-3; D might be TRBD1 (5 bases). Trimming shortened V by 7 bases and J by 4 bases, and 9 bases separated the two germline ends. This CDR3 has 12 amino acids. CDR1 and CDR2 (germline): SNHLY, FYNNEI. CDR3 bases: TGTGCCAGCAAGGGGTTGTCAGATACGCAGTATTTT. Its translation: CASKGLSDTQYF. The whole variable domain, remainder taken from reference TRBV2 and TRBJ2-3, is EPEVTQTPSHQVTQMGQEVILRCVPISNHLYFYWYRQILGQKVEFLVSFYNNEISEKSEIFDDQFSVERPDGSNFTLKIRSTKLEDSAMYFCASKGLSDTQYFGPGTRLTVL.

The chain uses TRBV27 and TRBJ1-1; no clear D. The CDR3 sequence is 13 residues long. V lost 3 bases to trimming and J lost 1 base, with 6 bases between them. Germline CDR1 MNHEY, CDR2 SMNVEV (reference sequence). CDR3 in DNA: TGTGCCAGCAGTTTTGCGGCGAACACTGAAGCTTTCTTT. Protein: CASSFAANTEAFF.

This clone has only a few counts. J is TRBJ2-1 and V is TRBV2; D gene uncertain. Between the trimmed V and J ends, which lost 3 bases and 8 bases, there was a span of 11 bases. Germline V gene lookup returns CDR1 SNHLY and CDR2 FYNNEI. The CDR3 sequence is 13 residues long. The CDR3, as DNA: TGTGCCAGCAGTGATAATCTTTCCGATGAGCAGTTCTTC. Translated: CASSDNLSDEQFF.

A single count supports this clone. J is TRBJ1-1 and V is TRBV10-2, with D possibly matching TRBD1 (5 bases). The CDR3 sequence is 14 residues long. Trimming took 6 bases from V and 0 from J, leaving 11 bases between them. CDR1 is WSHSY, CDR2 SAAADI, per germline. In DNA, the CDR3 is TGCGCCAGCAGCTCACGGGGGTTGAACACTGAAGCTTTCTTT. This encodes CASSSRGLNTEAFF.

This clone has more than one count but fewer than ten. The chain has TRBV27 and TRBJ1-5, with no clear D. V gave up 5 bases and J gave up 0 bases, with 11 bases separating them. The germline V gene has CDR1 MNHEY and CDR2 SMNVEV (reference sequence). This CDR3 comprises 15 residues. The chain's CDR3 is CASSLRSNSNQPQHF. The CDR3, as DNA: TGTGCCAGCAGTCTGCGTAGCAATAGCAATCAGCCCCAGCATTTT.

This chain joins TRBV18 and TRBJ2-1; no reliable D call. CDR3 length equals 12 residues. The ends were cut back, 3 bases at V and 8 bases at J, with 8 bases in the middle. Germline CDR1 is KGHSH and CDR2 is LQKENI. The CDR3 nucleotides read TGTGCCAGCTCACCCGCTCGGGATGAGCAGTTCTTC. This sequence encodes CASSPARDEQFF.

This chain uses TRBV5-4 with TRBJ2-7, with 9 positions matching TRBD1. The germline V gene encodes CDR1 SGHNT and CDR2 YYREEE (reference sequence). J gave up 1 base and V 4 bases, and 3 bases lay outside the gene matches. This CDR3 comprises 14 residues. CDR3 in amino acids: CASSPQGASYEQYF. CDR3 DNA sequence: TGTGCCAGCAGCCCACAGGGGGCGTCCTACGAGCAGTACTTC. The full variable domain, its missing parts supplied by reference TRBV5-4 and TRBJ2-7, is ETGVTQSPTHLIKTRGQQVTLRCSSQSGHNTVSWYQQALGQGPQFIFQYYREEENGRGNFPPRFSGLQFPNYSSELNVNALELDDSALYLCASSPQGASYEQYFGPGTRLTVT.

The genes are TRBV10-2 and TRBJ2-1; D possibly corresponds to TRBD2 (7 bases). The CDR3 sequence is 15 residues long. Germline V gene data show CDR1 as WSHSY and CDR2 as SAAADI. Trimming took off 10 bases at V and 7 bases at J, with 23 bases between the two ends. The CDR3 protein is CAIKEGGLLANEQFF. CDR3 DNA sequence: TGCGCCATCAAAGAGGGGGGGCTTCTTGCGAATGAGCAGTTCTTC.

The chain is built from TRBV27 and TRBJ1-5; perhaps TRBD1 as D (6 bases). Trimming took off 5 bases at V and 2 bases at J, with 16 bases between the two ends. Germline CDR1 MNHEY, CDR2 SMNVEV (reference sequence). The CDR3 runs to 16 residues. The CDR3 DNA sequence: TGTGCCAGCAGTATAATGGGGGGGCTTGGCAATCAGCCCCAGCATTTT. Translating gives CASSIMGGLGNQPQHF.

The chain uses TRBV2 and TRBJ1-4; D may be TRBD1 (5 bases). V was cut by 8 bases and J by 8 bases, with 15 bases left in between. CDR1 and CDR2 from the germline V gene are SNHLY and FYNNEI. The length of the CDR3 is 13 residues. The CDR3 DNA reads TGTGCCAGCGCCGGGGGGTCGGGGGAAAAACTGTTTTTT. Protein: CASAGGSGEKLFF.

The gene calls are TRBV5-1 and TRBJ2-1; 9 nucleotides match TRBD1. V was pared by 6 bases and J by 4 bases, with 8 bases of the junction left unmatched. Germline V gene lookup returns CDR1 SGHRS and CDR2 YFSETQ. CDR3 size: 15 residues. The CDR3 bases are TGCGCCAGCAAGTGGGGACAGGGTATATACAATGAGCAGTTCTTC. Translated, it gives CASKWGQGIYNEQFF.

The chain joins TRBV6-1 to TRBJ2-7; tentative D call: TRBD2 (5 bases). Trimming removed 3 bases from V and 11 bases from J, with 17 bases in between. Germline assignment: CDR1 MNHNS and CDR2 SASEGT. The length of the CDR3 is 13 residues. The CDR3 loop is CASSDMIGPGKYF. In nucleotides, the CDR3 is TGTGCCAGCAGTGATATGATCGGACCGGGAAAGTACTTC.

The V gene is TRBV4-1, the J gene TRBJ2-7; D gene ambiguous. The CDR3 has 11 residues. CDR1 MGHRA and CDR2 YSYEKL come from the germline V gene. V was cut by 5 bases and J by 3 bases, with 5 bases left in between. CDR3 amino acids: CASSSHYEQYF. For the CDR3, the DNA is TGCGCCAGCAGCTCACACTACGAGCAGTACTTC.

J is TRBJ1-4 and V is TRBV7-6, with D perhaps TRBD1 (6 bases). This CDR3 is built from 14 residues. Trimming shortened V by 5 bases and J by 6 bases, and 13 bases separated the two germline ends. Per the germline V gene, CDR1 is SGHVS and CDR2 is FNYEAQ. CDR3 bases: TGTGCCAGCAGCCTTAGGGCAGGGGATGAAAAACTGTTTTTT. This encodes CASSLRAGDEKLFF.

The V and J genes are TRBV5-6 and TRBJ1-2; 10 nucleotides agree with TRBD1. CDR3 length equals 14 residues. Trimming took 4 bases from V and 7 from J; bases not matched to a gene: 7. Germline CDR1 and CDR2: SGHDT and YYEEEE. CDR3 protein: CASSGGQGESGYTF. In DNA, the CDR3 is TGTGCCAGCAGCGGCGGACAGGGGGAATCTGGCTACACCTTC. The full variable domain, with the rest looked up from reference TRBV5-6 and TRBJ1-2, is DAGVTQSPTHLIKTRGQQVTLRCSPKSGHDTVSWYQQALGQGPQFIFQYYEEEERQRGNFPDRFSGHQFPNYSSELNVNALLLGDSALYLCASSGGQGESGYTFGSGTRLTVV.

V and J are TRBV14 and TRBJ2-1; 8 nucleotides agree with TRBD2. V gave up 1 base and J gave up 7 bases; unmatched junction bases: 12. Germline V gene lookup returns CDR1 SGHDN and CDR2 FVKESK. The CDR3 contains 17 residues. The CDR3 region is CASSQGLRRGAENEQFF. The CDR3 nucleotides read TGTGCCAGCAGCCAAGGTCTCCGGCGGGGGGCCGAGAATGAGCAGTTCTTC. The full variable domain, rest sourced from reference TRBV14 and TRBJ2-1, is EAGVTQFPSHSVIEKGQTVTLRCDPISGHDNLYWYRRVMGKEIKFLLHFVKESKQDESGMPNNRFLAERTGGTYSTLKVQPAELEDSGVYFCASSQGLRRGAENEQFFGPGTRLTVL.

This sequence joins TRBV5-1 and TRBJ1-5; 8 bases are a match to TRBD1. From germline, CDR1 is SGHRS and CDR2 YFSETQ. V was clipped by 0 bases and J by 6 bases; unmatched bases: 5. The CDR3 spans 15 residues. The CDR3 reads CASSLGQGRSQPQHF. CDR3 DNA sequence: TGCGCCAGCAGCTTGGGACAGGGGCGAAGTCAGCCCCAGCATTTT.

V gene TRBV6-5 combines with J gene TRBJ1-6; D is uncertain. Germline V gene data show CDR1 as MNHEY and CDR2 as SVGAGI. CDR3 length: 14 residues. The germline V and J ends were trimmed by 5 bases and 6 bases, with 11 bases remaining between them. The CDR3 bases are TGTGCCAGCAGTCCGGGGTCAGCTAATTCACCCCTCCACTTT. This sequence encodes CASSPGSANSPLHF.

This clone occurred a few times. This sequence joins TRBV13 and TRBJ1-5; TRBD1 matches 8 bases. The CDR3 extends over 13 amino acids. Trimming at V came to 8 bases and at J to 5 bases, leaving 5 bases not matched to a gene. CDR1 and CDR2 (germline): PRHDT, FYEKMQ (reference sequence). This chain's CDR3 is CASSAGGDQPQHF. The CDR3 nucleotides are TGTGCCAGCTCGGCAGGGGGCGATCAGCCCCAGCATTTT.